Following are 2 T cell receptor beta chains from one sample sequenced in a study of cytomegalovirus exposure and HLA in healthy donors. The PCR contained 60 Vbeta and 13 Jbeta primers. Sequenced by immunoSEQ multiplex PCR; TCRdb stores in-frame clones only, minus some. Among 200,000 to 250,000 clones listed, 70% to 85% were seen once. The sample comprised PBMCs. These receptors came from a man aged 50 or older in good health and CMV-seronegative.

This clone has just a few counts. The rearrangement uses TRBV6-1 and TRBJ2-1, with 7 positions matching TRBD1. There are 14 residues in the CDR3. V shed 2 bases and J 9 bases; nucleotides not matched to a gene: 7. Germline V gene lookup returns CDR1 MNHNS and CDR2 SASEGT. CDR3 residues: CASSEIRQGGEQFF. The CDR3 DNA reads TGTGCCAGCAGTGAAATTAGACAGGGCGGTGAGCAGTTCTTC.

The gene calls are TRBV27 and TRBJ2-7, with 8 bases fitting TRBD1. CDR1 and CDR2 (germline): MNHEY, SMNVEV (reference sequence). The CDR3 spans 15 residues. The V and J ends lost 1 base and 2 bases, in that order; junction bases with no gene match: 4. Here the CDR3 DNA reads TGTGCCAGCAGTTTATTCCGGGACAGGACCTACGAGCAGTACTTC. It encodes CASSLFRDRTYEQYF.